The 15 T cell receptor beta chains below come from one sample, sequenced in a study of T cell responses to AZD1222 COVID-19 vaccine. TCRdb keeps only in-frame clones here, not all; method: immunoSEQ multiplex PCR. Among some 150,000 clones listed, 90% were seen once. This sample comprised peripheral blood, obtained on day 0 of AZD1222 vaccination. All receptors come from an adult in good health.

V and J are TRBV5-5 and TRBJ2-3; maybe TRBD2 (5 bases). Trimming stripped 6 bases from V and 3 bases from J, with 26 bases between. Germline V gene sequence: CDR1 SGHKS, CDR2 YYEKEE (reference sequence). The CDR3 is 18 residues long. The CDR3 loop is CASIPKPRTRLVTDTQYF. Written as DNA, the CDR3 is TGTGCCAGCATCCCAAAACCCCGCACTAGATTGGTGACAGATACGCAGTATTTT.

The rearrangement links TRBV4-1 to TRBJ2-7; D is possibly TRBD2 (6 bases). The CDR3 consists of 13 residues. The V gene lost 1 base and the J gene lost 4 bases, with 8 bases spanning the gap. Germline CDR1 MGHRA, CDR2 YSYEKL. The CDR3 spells CASSQVREYEQYF. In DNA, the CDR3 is TGCGCCAGCAGCCAAGTCCGGGAGTACGAGCAGTACTTC.

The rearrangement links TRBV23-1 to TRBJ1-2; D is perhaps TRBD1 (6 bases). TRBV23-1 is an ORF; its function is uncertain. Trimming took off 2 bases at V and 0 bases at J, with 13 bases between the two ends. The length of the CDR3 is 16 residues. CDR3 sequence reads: CASSQPGQTTNYGYTF. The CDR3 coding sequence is TGCGCCAGCAGTCAACCTGGACAGACAACTAACTATGGCTACACCTTC.

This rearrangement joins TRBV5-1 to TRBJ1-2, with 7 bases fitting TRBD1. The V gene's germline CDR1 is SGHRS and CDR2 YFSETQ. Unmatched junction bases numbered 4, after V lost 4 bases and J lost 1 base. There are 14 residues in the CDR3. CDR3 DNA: TGCGCCAGCAGCCCAGGACAGGTTAACTATGGCTACACCTTC. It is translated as CASSPGQVNYGYTF.

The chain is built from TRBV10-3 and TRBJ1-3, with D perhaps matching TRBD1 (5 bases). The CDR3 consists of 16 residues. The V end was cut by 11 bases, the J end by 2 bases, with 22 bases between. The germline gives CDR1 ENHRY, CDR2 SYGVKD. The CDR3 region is CAPGGPWGSPGNTIYF. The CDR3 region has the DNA TGTGCCCCCGGGGGACCGTGGGGGAGTCCTGGAAACACCATATATTTT.

The CDR3 DNA sequence: TGTGCCAGCAGCCCCCGGACAGGGGAAGGCTACAATGAGCAGTTCTTC. It specifies CASSPRTGEGYNEQFF. The chain employs TRBV7-2 and TRBJ2-1; 9 bases match TRBD1. The CDR3 covers 16 residues. CDR1 is SGHTA, CDR2 FQGNSA, per germline. With 5 bases clipped from V and 3 bases from J, the junction kept 8 bases outside the gene matches.

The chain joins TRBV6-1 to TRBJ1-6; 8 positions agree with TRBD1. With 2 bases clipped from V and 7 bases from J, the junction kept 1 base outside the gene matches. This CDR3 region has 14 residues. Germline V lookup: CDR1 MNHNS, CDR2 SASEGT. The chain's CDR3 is CASSEHRGNSPLHF. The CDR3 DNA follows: TGTGCCAGCAGTGAACACAGGGGGAATTCACCCCTCCACTTT.

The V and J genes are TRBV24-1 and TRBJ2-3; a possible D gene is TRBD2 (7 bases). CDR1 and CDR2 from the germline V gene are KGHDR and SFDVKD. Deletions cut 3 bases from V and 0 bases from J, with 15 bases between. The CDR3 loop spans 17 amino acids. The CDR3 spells CATSDRGAGRSTDTQYF. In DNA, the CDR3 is TGTGCCACCAGTGATCGGGGGGCGGGACGGAGCACAGATACGCAGTATTTT.

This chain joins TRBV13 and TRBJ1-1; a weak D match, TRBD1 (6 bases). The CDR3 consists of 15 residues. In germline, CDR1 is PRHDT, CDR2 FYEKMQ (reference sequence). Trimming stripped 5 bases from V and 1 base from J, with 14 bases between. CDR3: CASSHMDSENTEAFF. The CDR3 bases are TGTGCCAGCAGCCATATGGACAGTGAGAACACTGAAGCTTTCTTT.

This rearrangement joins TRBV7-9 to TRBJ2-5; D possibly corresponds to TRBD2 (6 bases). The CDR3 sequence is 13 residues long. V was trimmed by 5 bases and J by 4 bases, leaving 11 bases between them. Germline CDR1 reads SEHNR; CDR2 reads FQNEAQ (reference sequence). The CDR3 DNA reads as TGTGCCAGCAGCCCTGGGAGGTCAGAGACCCAGTACTTC. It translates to CASSPGRSETQYF.

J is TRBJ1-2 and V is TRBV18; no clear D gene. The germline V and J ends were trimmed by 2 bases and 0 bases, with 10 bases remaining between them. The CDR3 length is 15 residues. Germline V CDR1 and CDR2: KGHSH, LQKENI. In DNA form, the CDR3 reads TGTGCCAGCTCACCAGAGCCGGAAGCTAACTATGGCTACACCTTC. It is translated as CASSPEPEANYGYTF.

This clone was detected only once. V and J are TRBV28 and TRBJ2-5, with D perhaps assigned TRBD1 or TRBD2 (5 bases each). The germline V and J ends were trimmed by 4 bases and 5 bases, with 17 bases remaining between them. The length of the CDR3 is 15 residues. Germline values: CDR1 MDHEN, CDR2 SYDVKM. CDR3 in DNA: TGTGCCAGCAGTTCCCAGAGGGACCCGGGGGAGACCCAGTACTTC. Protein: CASSSQRDPGETQYF.

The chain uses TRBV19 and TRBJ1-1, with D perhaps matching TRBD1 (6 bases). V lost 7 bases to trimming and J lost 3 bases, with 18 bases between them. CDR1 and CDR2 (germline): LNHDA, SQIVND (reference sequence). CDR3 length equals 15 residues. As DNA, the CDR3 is TGTGCCAGTACCCTTATGCGGGGGGCAGACACTGAAGCTTTCTTT. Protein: CASTLMRGADTEAFF.

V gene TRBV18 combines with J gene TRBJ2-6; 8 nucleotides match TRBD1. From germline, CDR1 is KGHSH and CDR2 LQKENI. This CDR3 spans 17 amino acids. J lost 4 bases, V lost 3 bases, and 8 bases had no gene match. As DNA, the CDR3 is TGTGCCAGCTCACCGGGACAGGTGACAGGCGGGGCCAACGTCCTGACTTTC. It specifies CASSPGQVTGGANVLTF.

The CDR3 loop is CRARVGETQYF. CDR3 bases: TGCAGGGCTCGGGTGGGGGAGACCCAGTACTTC. The rearrangement joins TRBV20-1 to TRBJ2-5; no clear D gene. Germline V gene data show CDR1 as DFQATT and CDR2 as SNEGSKA (reference sequence). The CDR3 consists of 11 residues.